Shown below are 13 T cell receptor beta chains from a single sample sequenced in a study of blood T cells in healthy people across ages. Then a second PCR, running about 6 to 12 cycles, was carried out with a sample-barcoded 5' primer and a J-beta primer mix. TCRdb re-derived calls from the 5' RACE reads in MiXCR, one entry per CDR3 protein. The data show about 1,600,000 distinct CDR3 sequences, roughly 40% seen once. Source material: blood. All receptors come from a woman aged 18-29 years in good health.

The V and J genes are TRBV12-3 or TRBV12-4 and TRBJ1-1, with D maybe TRBD1 (5 bases). The CDR3 runs to 16 residues. V lost 4 bases and J 9 bases, leaving 24 bases between the germline ends. In nucleotides, the CDR3 is TGTGCCAGCAGTTCATCACCTGGAGGGACTTTTGCGCAAGCTTTCTTT. Residues: CASSSSPGGTFAQAFF.

The chain is built from TRBV6-1 and TRBJ1-5, with TRBD1 as a possible D gene (6 bases). V lost 1 base, J lost 3 bases, and 10 bases lay in between. The germline V gene has CDR1 MNHNS and CDR2 SASEGT. There are 15 residues in the CDR3. The CDR3 protein is CASSEGGGFNQPQHF. CDR3 bases: TGTGCCAGCAGTGAAGGAGGGGGATTCAATCAGCCCCAGCATTTT.

The chain has TRBV6-1 and TRBJ1-5; TRBD1 matches at 9 bases. Germline-derived CDR1 and CDR2 are MNHNS and SASEGT. This CDR3 has 14 residues. V was clipped by 8 bases and J by 3 bases; unmatched bases: 5. In nucleotides, the CDR3 is TGTGCCAGCGCCGGGACAGGGAACAATCAGCCCCAGCATTTT. This encodes CASAGTGNNQPQHF.

This clonotype came up a few times. V is TRBV4-2 and J is TRBJ2-3, with 8 nucleotides matching TRBD2. This CDR3 region has 17 residues. CDR1 and CDR2 (germline): LGHNA, YNFKEQ. V shed 1 base and J 6 bases; nucleotides not matched to a gene: 12. In DNA form, the CDR3 reads TGTGCCAGCAGCCAAGGTTCCTTGCGGGGGGTGGCGGATACGCAGTATTTT. Protein product: CASSQGSLRGVADTQYF.

The chain is built from TRBV7-9 and TRBJ1-1, with D possibly matching TRBD1 (5 bases). Trimming stripped 3 bases from V and 6 bases from J, with 14 bases between. The CDR3 covers 14 residues. CDR1 is SEHNR and CDR2 is FQNEAQ in the germline V gene (reference sequence). In DNA form, the CDR3 reads TGTGCCAGCAGCTTGTCACGGGGCCATCCTGAAGCTTTCTTT. As protein: CASSLSRGHPEAFF.

This clonotype was counted ten times or more. This rearrangement joins TRBV6-2 or TRBV6-3 to TRBJ2-6; D tentatively reads TRBD1 or TRBD2 (5 bases each). Per germline, CDR1 MNHEY and CDR2 SVGEGT. V dropped 7 bases and J dropped 8 bases, with 9 bases sitting between them. This CDR3 region has 12 residues. The CDR3 here is CASNEGTNVLTF. Here the CDR3 DNA reads TGTGCCAGCAATGAGGGGACCAACGTCCTGACTTTC.

The chain is built from TRBV4-1 and TRBJ2-7, with 8 positions matching TRBD2. The better agreement between TRBJ2-4 and the DNA end casts doubt on the J call. Germline V gene data show CDR1 as MGHRA and CDR2 as YSYEKL. The CDR3 has 18 residues. CDR3: CASSRAVSSGGPKNIQYF. CDR3 in DNA: TGCGCCAGCAGCCGAGCAGTTTCCAGCGGGGGCCCTAAAAACATTCAGTACTTC.

This clonotype has just a few counts. V and J are TRBV20-1 and TRBJ2-7; D unresolved. In germline, CDR1 is DFQATT, CDR2 SNEGSKA (reference sequence). The CDR3 length is 13 residues. V was shortened by 5 bases and J by 6 bases, with 17 bases between the two germline ends. CDR3 amino acids: CSAVDRMGSEQYF. DNA of the CDR3: TGCAGTGCTGTCGACCGAATGGGAAGCGAGCAGTACTTC.

V and J are TRBV11-2 and TRBJ1-5, with unresolved D. Trimming pared 2 bases from V and 7 bases from J, leaving 9 bases between. Germline CDR1 is SGHAT and CDR2 is FQNNGV. The CDR3 is made up of 13 amino acids. The CDR3, as DNA: TGTGCCAGCAGCTTATCGGAAAAACAGCCCCAGCATTTT. This gives the protein CASSLSEKQPQHF.

This clonotype came up a few times. Here the CDR3 DNA reads TGCAGTGCTAGGGCTACAGGGGGCGGGGAGCCCCAGCATTTT. Amino acid sequence: CSARATGGGEPQHF. The rearrangement uses TRBV20-1 and TRBJ1-5; 9 bases fit TRBD1. J gave up 8 bases and V 3 bases, and 8 bases lay outside the gene matches. CDR1 and CDR2 (germline): DFQATT, SNEGSKA (reference sequence). This CDR3 spans 14 amino acids.

V is TRBV4-1 and J is TRBJ1-1; the D is unclear. Deletions cut 1 base from V and 5 bases from J, with 5 bases between. The CDR3 is 12 amino acids. Germline CDR1 MGHRA, CDR2 YSYEKL. The CDR3 reads CASSQGWTEAFF. DNA of the CDR3: TGCGCCAGCAGCCAAGGGTGGACTGAAGCTTTCTTT.

The gene calls are TRBV5-1 and TRBJ2-5; 7 bases line up with TRBD1. CDR1 and CDR2 (germline): SGHRS, YFSETQ. The CDR3 consists of 12 residues. With V trimmed by 1 base and J by 11 bases, 5 bases remained unmatched. The CDR3 nucleotides read TGCGCCAGCAGCTTGACAGGGGAAATGCAGTACTTC. Protein product: CASSLTGEMQYF. The full variable domain, with the rest looked up from reference TRBV5-1 and TRBJ2-5, is KAGVTQTPRYLIKTRGQQVTLSCSPISGHRSVSWYQQTPGQGLQFLFEYFSETQRNKGNFPGRFSGRQFSNSRSEMNVSTLELGDSALYLCASSLTGEMQYFGPGTRLLVL.

This sequence joins TRBV4-1 and TRBJ1-4; TRBD1 matches 10 bases. The V and J ends lost 6 bases and 8 bases, in that order; junction bases with no gene match: 9. Looked up from germline, CDR1 is MGHRA and CDR2 is YSYEKL. The CDR3 runs 15 residues. CDR3 residues: CASRRAGTGEEKLFF. The CDR3 nucleotides are TGCGCCAGCAGACGCGCCGGGACAGGGGAGGAAAAACTGTTTTTT.